This TCR beta chain is drawn from a study of T cells in Graves' hyperthyroidism and ophthalmopathy (dated by TCRdb to about 2019). At the level of the whole study: Peripheral blood was collected at initial diagnosis, before any treatment. A discovery cohort of around 98 patients, 43 with Graves' ophthalmopathy and more than 55 with stable Graves' hyperthyroidism, was used to find distinguishing TCR V-J signatures. Prospective prediction of ophthalmopathy was tested in an independent validation cohort of approximately 19 hyperthyroidism patients and around 16 patients who later progressed to ophthalmopathy. The approximately 100 discovery patients were randomly divided into training and test sets at a 7:3 ratio. Thyroid tissue and blood T-cell repertoires from about six Graves' hyperthyroidism patients were also compared in the study. After blood sampling, hyperthyroidism patients were treated with methimazole at a starting dose of 30 mg daily, and ophthalmopathy patients were treated with high-dose intravenous methylprednisolone. The paper describes TCR Vbeta CDR3 sequencing of more than 120 peripheral blood samples, made up of about 40 ophthalmopathy patients, roughly 72 hyperthyroidism patients and approximately 17 progressor patients.

As regards this clonotype: The antigen it binds to is not known. The input lacks base qualities; no much larger clone sits a single base away.

CDR1 MNHEY and CDR2 SMNVEV are derived from the germline V gene (reference sequence). The CDR3 measures 12 amino acids from cysteine to phenylalanine. Only the CDR3 DNA is retained, 36 bases long and in frame from the first base. The germline V end is reduced by 5 bases and the J end by 7 bases; junction bases left unmatched: 2. Stable Graves' hyperthyroidism was defined as the absence of progression to ophthalmopathy over 18 months of follow-up. Hyperthyroidism patients were aged 18 to 65 years and newly diagnosed, with disease duration of less than 2 months. Exclusion was applied to patients with uncontrolled infections, other autoimmune diseases, pregnancy or lactation. Diagnoses were based on clinical symptoms, serum thyroxine and TRAb, thyroid ultrasound and orbital computed tomography. Ficoll-Paque density gradient centrifugation was used to isolate PBMCs from around 10 ml of fresh peripheral blood. Total RNA was extracted with Trizol reagent, and quality was checked on an Agilent 2100 Bioanalyzer.

Findings and caveats that apply to the study as a whole: Blood samples also contained most of the expanded thyroid clonotypes (frequency above 0.001), which suggests that blood repertoires may reflect thyroid immune responses. In validation, progression to ophthalmopathy was predicted by the model with approximately 67% sensitivity and around 76% specificity, a median of roughly six months before onset. No statistical method was used to set the sample size in advance, and investigators knew the group allocation. In cross-validation, a model built on a 13 V-J signature told ophthalmopathy apart from stable hyperthyroidism with 85% to 90% sensitivity and roughly 81% specificity, and in testing the same model reached 80%/75%.

The TCR beta CDR3 regions were amplified from RNA transcripts. The first round of RT-PCR for the TCR CDR3 was performed with the HTBI primer set and the Qiagen OneStep RT-PCR kit. Libraries were constructed in a second round of multiplex PCR, after which size selection and purification were carried out. Paired-end sequencing of the libraries was performed with 100 bp reads on an Illumina HiSeq2000. On the study's bioinformatics: SOAPnuke was used to process the raw data, throwing out any read that contained adapters or uncalled bases, had a mean Phred below 15, or lacked an exact constant-primer or identifier match. COPE v1.2.5 was used to merge high-quality paired reads, and clonotypes were defined as unique nucleotide sequences. MiTCR v1.1 was used to align the clonotypes against IMGT TRBV, TRBD and TRBJ reference segments. The analysis was restricted to V-J combinations with a frequency above 0.0001, which together covered 99.2% of the repertoires. A TCS score was defined as the ratio of F50 (clonal expansion) to E x V (chaos), with BLOSUM62-based TCRdist applied between CDR3 peptides within each V-J. Welch's t-statistics and random forest reduced around 550 V-J features to about 12, which were used in a naive Bayes classifier (R e1071). TCRdb reworked the public reads: Q25 trimming with fastp, MiXCR clone assembly, productive beta chains retained. Each entry merges the rows of one CDR3 protein and shows their most common DNA and genes. The V and J calls and clone size come from TCRdb's table, not from the authors' own analysis. The sample yields fewer than 600,000 distinct CDR3 sequences; approximately 15% were counted once. The ten largest make up over 11% of the sample.

The chain is encoded by TRBV27 joined to TRBJ2-1; TRBD1 fits 7 bases in the junction. The TCR comes from a woman in her thirties or forties with Graves' hyperthyroidism. The source material was blood. Read as DNA, the sequence is TGTGCCAGCAGTAAGGGGGCGAATGAGCAGTTCTTC. It encodes CASSKGANEQFF.